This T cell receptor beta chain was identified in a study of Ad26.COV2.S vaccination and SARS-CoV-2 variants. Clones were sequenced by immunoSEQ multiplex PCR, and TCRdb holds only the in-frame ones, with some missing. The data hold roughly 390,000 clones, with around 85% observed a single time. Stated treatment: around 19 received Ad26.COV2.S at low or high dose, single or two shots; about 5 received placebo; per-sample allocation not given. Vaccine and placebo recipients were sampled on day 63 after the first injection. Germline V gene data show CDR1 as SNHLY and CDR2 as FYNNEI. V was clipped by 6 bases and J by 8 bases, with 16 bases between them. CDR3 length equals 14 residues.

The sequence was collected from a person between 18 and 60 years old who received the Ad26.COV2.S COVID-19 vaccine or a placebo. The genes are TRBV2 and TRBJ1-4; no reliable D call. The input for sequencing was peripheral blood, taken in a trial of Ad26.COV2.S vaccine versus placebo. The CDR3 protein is CASRVGFLQEKLFF. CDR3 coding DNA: TGTGCCAGCAGGGTAGGCTTTTTACAAGAAAAACTGTTTTTT.